The clone carrying this T cell receptor beta chain appeared a few times. The antigen remains undetermined. The sample originates from a study of neurological immune-mediated disorders. General study findings and limits: The greatest TCR clonal expansion occurred in HTLV-1-associated myelopathy and the least in multiple sclerosis, which fell below healthy controls.

V gave up 4 bases and J gave up 4 bases, with 5 bases separating them. The germline CDR1 and CDR2 sequences are SGHDT and YYEEEE. The CDR3 sequence is 12 residues long. Maryland, USA blood bank volunteers served as healthy controls. The sorted-subset TCR libraries were prepared using 1 million CD4+ or CD8+ T cells as the starting material. Synthesis of cDNA used 5'RACE (with 10-nucleotide random UMIs). In TCRdb, the 5' RACE reads were re-called with MiXCR into one record per CDR3 protein. The sample carries some 16,000 distinct CDR3 sequences, roughly 9% recorded once. Specimen: CD8+ T cells from blood. This rearrangement joins TRBV5-6 to TRBJ2-2, with D unresolved. This receptor was identified in a man between 45 and 60 years old in good health. In DNA form, the CDR3 reads TGTGCCAGCAGCGAGGTCACCGGGGAGCTGTTTTTT. Its translation is CASSEVTGELFF.